What follows are 32 T cell receptor beta chains derived from one specimen sequenced in a study of T cell changes during pregnancy in multiple sclerosis. Measured with immunoSEQ multiplex PCR; TCRdb has only the in-frame clones, and not every one. The repertoire holds more than 65,000 clones, with approximately 91% as singletons. The sequences come from peripheral blood, collected before pregnancy. The receptors here all came from a female donor with multiple sclerosis, enrolled in a pregnancy study.

This chain uses TRBV5-6 with TRBJ1-1; tentatively, D is TRBD1 (5 bases). The CDR3 sequence is 14 residues long. The V gene lost 0 bases and the J gene lost 4 bases, with 10 bases spanning the gap. Germline CDR1 reads SGHDT; CDR2 reads YYEEEE. Here the CDR3 DNA reads TGTGCCAGCAGCTTGGGCAGACAGTCCACTGAAGCTTTCTTT. Amino acids: CASSLGRQSTEAFF.

The CDR3 region is CASSFPLDTQYF. The CDR3 nucleotides read TGTGCCAGCAGCTTTCCTTTGGATACGCAGTATTTT. V usage is TRBV7-6 and J usage is TRBJ2-3, with D unclear. CDR3 size: 12 residues. Germline CDR1 is SGHVS and CDR2 is FNYEAQ. V lost 3 bases and J 6 bases, leaving 7 bases between the germline ends.

This clone showed up just once. The J gene is TRBJ2-6, the V gene TRBV2, with a weak D call TRBD1 (5 bases). There are 19 residues in the CDR3. Per germline, CDR1 SNHLY and CDR2 FYNNEI. V lost 3 bases and J lost 0, with 18 bases in between. In DNA form, the CDR3 reads TGTGCCAGCAGTGACCCAGGGATCAAATTATTCTCTGGGGCCAACGTCCTGACTTTC. It specifies CASSDPGIKLFSGANVLTF. The full variable domain, completed using reference TRBV2 and TRBJ2-6, is EPEVTQTPSHQVTQMGQEVILRCVPISNHLYFYWYRQILGQKVEFLVSFYNNEISEKSEIFDDQFSVERPDGSNFTLKIRSTKLEDSAMYFCASSDPGIKLFSGANVLTFGAGSRLTVL.

V usage is TRBV5-1 and J usage is TRBJ1-4; D is possibly TRBD1 (5 bases). Germline V gene data show CDR1 as SGHRS and CDR2 as YFSETQ. The CDR3 totals 14 residues. Trimming removed 2 bases from V and 4 bases from J, with 9 bases in between. CDR3 sequence reads: CASSFGGINEKLFF. DNA for the CDR3: TGCGCCAGCAGCTTTGGGGGGATTAATGAAAAACTGTTTTTT. The full variable domain, completed using reference TRBV5-1 and TRBJ1-4, is KAGVTQTPRYLIKTRGQQVTLSCSPISGHRSVSWYQQTPGQGLQFLFEYFSETQRNKGNFPGRFSGRQFSNSRSEMNVSTLELGDSALYLCASSFGGINEKLFFGSGTQLSVL.

Only one count was recorded for this clone. V is TRBV5-1 and J is TRBJ1-1; D ambiguous. V lost 1 base to trimming and J lost 1 base, with 8 bases between them. The CDR3 is 14 residues long. Germline CDR1 is SGHRS and CDR2 is YFSETQ. The CDR3 loop reads CASSLSTTNTEAFF. The CDR3 DNA reads as TGCGCCAGCAGCTTGTCCACTACGAACACTGAAGCTTTCTTT.

This clone was found once. The rearrangement joins TRBV4-1 to TRBJ2-7, with D possibly being TRBD1 (6 bases). The V end was cut by 3 bases, the J end by 0 bases, with 18 bases between. Germline assignment: CDR1 MGHRA and CDR2 YSYEKL. The CDR3 totals 17 residues. CDR3 coding DNA: TGCGCCAGCAGCCATTCTTCACAGGGTGCTTACTCCTACGAGCAGTACTTC. This encodes CASSHSSQGAYSYEQYF.

This clone was observed a few times. The J gene is TRBJ2-7, the V gene TRBV19; D possibly corresponds to TRBD1 (5 bases). In germline, CDR1 is LNHDA, CDR2 SQIVND (reference sequence). Trimming took off 1 base at V and 3 bases at J, with 13 bases between the two ends. The CDR3 totals 15 residues. CDR3 amino acids: CASSIGQGRGYEQYF. CDR3 bases: TGTGCCAGTAGTATAGGGCAGGGAAGAGGCTACGAGCAGTACTTC.

The V gene is TRBV6-5, the J gene TRBJ2-5, with TRBD2 matching 8 bases. This CDR3 contains 15 residues. V shed 8 bases and J 5 bases; nucleotides not matched to a gene: 13. Germline CDR1 is MNHEY and CDR2 is SVGAGI. CDR3 in amino acids: CASSEASGSAETQYF. In DNA, the CDR3 is TGTGCCAGCTCAGAGGCCAGCGGGAGTGCGGAGACCCAGTACTTC.

The gene calls are TRBV5-1 and TRBJ1-4, with D perhaps TRBD1 (6 bases). There are 15 residues in the CDR3. Germline V lookup: CDR1 SGHRS, CDR2 YFSETQ. Trimming took off 6 bases at V and 0 bases at J, with 12 bases between the two ends. CDR3 region: CASTSQGATNEKLFF. CDR3 in DNA: TGCGCCAGCACATCACAGGGTGCAACTAATGAAAAACTGTTTTTT.

The rearrangement uses TRBV5-5 and TRBJ1-3, with D possibly being TRBD1 (6 bases). V lost 4 bases, J lost 0 bases, and 14 bases lay in between. Germline values: CDR1 SGHKS, CDR2 YYEKEE (reference sequence). The CDR3 covers 16 residues. The chain's CDR3 is CASSGGRPASGNTIYF. CDR3 in DNA: TGTGCCAGCAGCGGGGGCAGGCCGGCCTCTGGAAACACCATATATTTT.

The rearrangement uses TRBV19 and TRBJ1-5; possibly TRBD1 for D (5 bases). Germline loops: CDR1 LNHDA, CDR2 SQIVND (reference sequence). There are 13 residues in the CDR3. Trimming took off 9 bases at V and 2 bases at J, with 11 bases between the two ends. The CDR3: CASRQYGNQPQHF. Written as DNA, the CDR3 is TGTGCCAGCAGACAGTACGGCAATCAGCCCCAGCATTTT.

The chain is built from TRBV9 and TRBJ1-1, with D uncertain. The V end lost 2 bases, the J end lost 1 base, and 9 bases lay between the germline ends. CDR1 and CDR2 from the germline V gene are SGDLS and YYNGEE. CDR3 length: 14 amino acids. The CDR3 DNA follows: TGTGCCAGCAGCGTCCAATCCGGGAACACTGAAGCTTTCTTT. Translation: CASSVQSGNTEAFF. Combining the CDR3 with reference TRBV9 and TRBJ1-1 gives the whole variable domain DSGVTQTPKHLITATGQRVTLRCSPRSGDLSVYWYQQSLDQGLQFLIQYYNGEERAKGNILERFSAQQFPDLHSELNLSSLELGDSALYFCASSVQSGNTEAFFGQGTRLTVV.

J is TRBJ2-2 and V is TRBV15, with TRBD2 matching over 9 bases. From germline, CDR1 is LNHNV and CDR2 YYDKDF (reference sequence). Trimming took 0 bases from V and 1 from J; bases not matched to a gene: 3. This CDR3 comprises 17 residues. Written as DNA, the CDR3 is TGTGCCACCAGCAGAGATCAAGCGGGGGGGAACACCGGGGAGCTGTTTTTT. It encodes CATSRDQAGGNTGELFF.

This CDR3 is CASLGTGDQPQHF. CDR3 sequence (DNA): TGTGCCAGCCTCGGGACAGGGGATCAGCCCCAGCATTTT. This rearrangement joins TRBV6-1 to TRBJ1-5; the match to TRBD1 covers 10 bases. Germline-derived CDR1 and CDR2 are MNHNS and SASEGT. The CDR3 spans 13 residues. V trimming: 8 bases; J trimming: 5 bases; junction bases outside the gene matches: 3.

The chain is built from TRBV18 and TRBJ1-5; unclear D gene. The CDR3 has 15 residues. V dropped 0 bases and J dropped 9 bases, with 15 bases sitting between them. Germline V gives CDR1 KGHSH, CDR2 LQKENI. CDR3 region: CASSPPEGGLGPQHF. The CDR3 DNA is TGTGCCAGCTCACCACCGGAGGGAGGACTCGGGCCCCAGCATTTT.

As DNA, the CDR3 is TGTGCCAGCAGCCTCAAACCGGGACATAGCGAGACCCAGTACTTC. It specifies CASSLKPGHSETQYF. The chain recombines TRBV21-1 with TRBJ2-5; the table's D call, TRBD1, was not checked against the DNA. TRBV21-1 is listed as a pseudogene. The CDR3 extends over 15 amino acids.

This rearrangement joins TRBV6-5 to TRBJ1-3; tentative D call: TRBD1 (6 bases). V was trimmed by 5 bases and J by 4 bases, leaving 9 bases between them. CDR1 is MNHEY, CDR2 SVGAGI, per germline. There are 13 residues in the CDR3. The DNA of the CDR3 is TGTGCCAGCAGTATCGGACAGGGAAACACCATATATTTT. Translated: CASSIGQGNTIYF.

The chain joins TRBV30 to TRBJ2-6; 9 bases align to TRBD1. Germline values: CDR1 GTSNPN, CDR2 SVGIG (reference sequence). The CDR3 has 16 residues. With V trimmed by 4 bases and J by 1 base, 5 bases remained unmatched. The CDR3 sequence is CAWTGQGVSGANVLTF. CDR3 sequence (DNA): TGTGCCTGGACGGGACAGGGAGTTTCTGGGGCCAACGTCCTGACTTTC.

The chain has TRBV11-2 and TRBJ1-2, with a tentative D call TRBD1 (5 bases). Germline V gene data show CDR1 as SGHAT and CDR2 as FQNNGV. Trimming left V 2 bases short and J 8 bases short, with 12 bases between. The length of the CDR3 is 13 residues. CDR3 loop: CASSLTGVQGYTF. CDR3 coding DNA: TGTGCCAGCAGCTTAACGGGGGTACAGGGCTACACCTTC.

The chain joins TRBV11-1 to TRBJ1-6; 7 bases are a match to TRBD1. The junction had 1 base not matched to a gene; V was cut back by 2 bases and J by 9 bases. This CDR3 comprises 13 residues. CDR1 is SGHAT, CDR2 FQDESV, per germline (reference sequence). In DNA form, the CDR3 reads TGTGCCAGCAGCTTACAGGGGGGTTCACCCCTCCACTTT. This codes for CASSLQGGSPLHF.

CDR3 sequence: CASSNNRGQYGYTF. CDR3 DNA: TGTGCCAGCAGTAATAACAGGGGGCAGTATGGCTACACCTTC. The rearrangement uses TRBV6-5 and TRBJ1-2, with TRBD1 matching over 9 bases. The CDR3 loop spans 14 amino acids. CDR1 and CDR2 (germline): MNHEY, SVGAGI. The V gene end was trimmed by 5 bases and the J gene end by 5 bases; junction bases not matched to a gene: 6.

The gene calls are TRBV5-5 and TRBJ2-4; D perhaps matches TRBD2 (7 bases). The CDR3 has 15 amino acids. Germline assignment: CDR1 SGHKS and CDR2 YYEKEE (reference sequence). The V gene lost 2 bases and the J gene lost 7 bases, with 16 bases spanning the gap. The CDR3 DNA reads TGTGCCAGCAGCTTAGGGGGGGATGGGAGGAACATTCAGTACTTC. This sequence encodes CASSLGGDGRNIQYF. Drawing the rest from reference TRBV5-5 and TRBJ2-4, the complete variable domain is DAGVTQSPTHLIKTRGQQVTLRCSPISGHKSVSWYQQVLGQGPQFIFQYYEKEERGRGNFPDRFSARQFPNYSSELNVNALLLGDSALYLCASSLGGDGRNIQYFGAGTRLSVL.

This clone was seen a single time. This chain links TRBV30 with TRBJ1-2; D gene unclear. The CDR3 totals 13 residues. Germline lookup yields CDR1 GTSNPN and CDR2 SVGIG (reference sequence). Trimming removed 2 bases at V and 7 bases at J, with 14 bases between. CDR3 residues: CAWSFLRASGYTF. The CDR3 DNA reads as TGTGCCTGGAGTTTCTTGAGGGCCTCTGGCTACACCTTC.

Details on this clone: The junction and the germline gene differ at one end; a read error may be behind it. This chain connects TRBV6-1 to TRBJ1-3; D not resolved. The CDR3 runs to 14 residues. Germline V gives CDR1 MNHNS, CDR2 SASEGT. CDR3 amino acids: CASSEAATPQRSIF. In DNA form, the CDR3 reads TGTGCCAGCAGTGAAGCTGCGACGCCCCAAAGGAGTATATTT.

J is TRBJ2-1 and V is TRBV19; TRBD2 agrees at 11 bases. This CDR3 spans 14 amino acids. V shed 7 bases, J shed 6 bases, and the junction held 5 bases outside the gene matches. Germline V gene sequence: CDR1 LNHDA, CDR2 SQIVND (reference sequence). The CDR3 protein is CASTRLAGFNEQFF. The CDR3 coding sequence is TGTGCCAGTACCCGACTAGCGGGATTCAATGAGCAGTTCTTC.

The V call is TRBV19, the J call TRBJ1-2; a possible D gene is TRBD1 (5 bases). The germline V gene encodes CDR1 LNHDA and CDR2 SQIVND (reference sequence). The CDR3 extends over 17 amino acids. V was cut by 5 bases and J by 2 bases, with 21 bases left in between. The CDR3 nucleotides read TGTGCCAGTAGTCAAGGGGATTACAGAGCCCGAAACTATGGCTACACCTTC. It specifies CASSQGDYRARNYGYTF.

The V gene is TRBV10-3, the J gene TRBJ1-6; 7 bases are a match to TRBD1. V lost 6 bases to trimming and J lost 5 bases; unmatched junction nucleotides: 4. Germline CDR1 and CDR2: ENHRY and SYGVKD. This CDR3 has 14 residues. The CDR3: CAIRRDRDNSPLHF. The DNA of the CDR3 is TGTGCCATCAGGCGGGACAGAGATAATTCACCCCTCCACTTT.

J is TRBJ1-2 and V is TRBV10-1; TRBD1 matches at 8 bases. Germline loops: CDR1 WNHNN, CDR2 SYGVQD (reference sequence). The CDR3 runs 14 residues. The J segment lost 7 bases and the V segment lost 2 bases, leaving 6 bases of the junction unmatched. The CDR3 sequence is CASSEDRGIRGYTF. The CDR3 bases are TGCGCCAGCAGTGAGGACAGGGGAATTCGTGGCTACACCTTC.

The DNA of the CDR3 is TGTGCCAGCAGCTCTGGGGGACTAGCGGAGTGGGGAGATACGCAGTATTTT. Encoded protein: CASSSGGLAEWGDTQYF. The rearrangement links TRBV7-6 to TRBJ2-3; 11 bases align to TRBD2. CDR3 length equals 17 residues. Germline values: CDR1 SGHVS, CDR2 FNYEAQ. J lost 5 bases, V lost 4 bases, and 11 bases had no gene match.

This chain connects TRBV4-1 to TRBJ2-2; 13 bases fit TRBD2. Germline CDR1 MGHRA, CDR2 YSYEKL. The J segment lost 6 bases and the V segment lost 4 bases, leaving 5 bases of the junction unmatched. The CDR3 covers 16 residues. CDR3 nucleotide sequence: TGCGCCAGCAGCCTCGGGACTAGCGGGAAGGCCGGGGAGCTGTTTTTT. Translation gives CASSLGTSGKAGELFF.

The chain employs TRBV29-1 and TRBJ2-7; 8 bases fit TRBD2. The CDR3 loop spans 12 amino acids. V lost 7 bases and J lost 6; bases outside the gene matches: 8. Germline lookup yields CDR1 SQVTM and CDR2 ANQGSEA. CDR3 in amino acids: CSANGGAREQYF. The CDR3 nucleotides read TGCAGCGCCAACGGGGGGGCGCGCGAGCAGTACTTC.

The chain uses TRBV25-1 and TRBJ2-1; the D gene is possibly TRBD2 (6 bases). V dropped 6 bases and J dropped 1 base, with 22 bases sitting between them. CDR3 length equals 18 residues. Per the germline V gene, CDR1 is MGHDK and CDR2 is SYGVNS. The CDR3 here is CASSPVGSGRTSYNEQFF. As DNA, the CDR3 is TGTGCCAGCAGCCCGGTTGGGAGCGGGCGAACGTCCTACAATGAGCAGTTCTTC.